This T cell receptor (beta chain) was identified in a study of beta chain features in type 1 diabetes. Expressed TCRB transcripts were sequenced after all isolated RNA was converted to cDNA. Profiling relied on immunoSEQ multiplex PCR, and the TCRdb table lists in-frame clones only, not all of them. The sample holds a few hundred thousand clones; around 13% are singletons and the top ten take approximately 0.015%. This TCR was recovered from a young man in good health. The source material was naive CD4+ T cells from blood.

The CDR3 DNA follows: TGTGCCAGCAGCTTGACCGGGGATGCGGGAACTGAAGCTTTCTTT. As protein: CASSLTGDAGTEAFF. V is TRBV5-4 and J is TRBJ1-1; D gene uncertain. Trimming removed 1 base at V and 5 bases at J, with 15 bases between. Germline V gene data show CDR1 as SGHNT and CDR2 as YYREEE (reference sequence). The CDR3 totals 15 residues.